This TCR beta chain was profiled in a study of human T cells and chemical hapten exposure. Looking at the study overall: From small differences in pooled library volume came most of the variation in per-sample TCR yields.

This clonotype has just a few counts. The antigen remains unidentified. One junction end disagrees with the germline gene, perhaps due to a read error. Study-wide results and caveats: Healthy people's immune response may differ from that of the donors, who had alopecia.

Each cDNA molecule in the library carried unique molecular identifiers. TCRdb reprocessed the RACE reads via MiXCR and lists one record per CDR3 protein. Altogether fewer than 400,000 distinct CDR3 sequences are present, approximately 6.3% being singletons, with the ten largest covering about 8%. Regarding time point: patch test 1, 2 weeks after DPC sensitization. As for treatment: therapeutic diphenylcyclopropenone sensitization with weekly scalp DPC. This sequence was found in a woman younger than 30 with alopecia areata. Some clones in this sample may be carry-over from other donors' samples. The sequencing here drew on whole blood, taken in connection with sensitization to the hapten diphenylcyclopropenone (DPC).

CDR3 loop: CASSFSKHSGLDF. CDR3 DNA: TGTGCCAGCAGCTTTTCTAAACATTCGGGCCTTGACTTC. The V call is TRBV7-9, the J call TRBJ2-5; D gene unclear. This CDR3 spans 13 amino acids. CDR1 is SEHNR and CDR2 is FQNEAQ in the germline V gene (reference sequence).